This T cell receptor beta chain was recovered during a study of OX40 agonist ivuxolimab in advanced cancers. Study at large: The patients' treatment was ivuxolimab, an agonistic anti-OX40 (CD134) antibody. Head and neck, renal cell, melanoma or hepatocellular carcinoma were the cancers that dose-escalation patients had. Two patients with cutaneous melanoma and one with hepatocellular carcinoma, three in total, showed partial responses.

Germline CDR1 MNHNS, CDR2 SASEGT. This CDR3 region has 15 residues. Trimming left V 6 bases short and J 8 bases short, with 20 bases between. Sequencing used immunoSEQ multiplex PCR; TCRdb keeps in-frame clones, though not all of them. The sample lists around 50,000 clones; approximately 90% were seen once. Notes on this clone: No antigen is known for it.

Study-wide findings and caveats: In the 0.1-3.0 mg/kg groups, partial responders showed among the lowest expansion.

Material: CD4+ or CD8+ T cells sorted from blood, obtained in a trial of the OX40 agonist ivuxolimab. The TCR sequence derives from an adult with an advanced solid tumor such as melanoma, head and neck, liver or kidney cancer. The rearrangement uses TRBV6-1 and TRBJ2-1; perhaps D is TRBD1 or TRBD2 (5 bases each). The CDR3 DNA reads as TGTGCCAGCAGCAAAAGGGACCTCCTAGGGGATGAGCAGTTCTTC. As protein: CASSKRDLLGDEQFF.